This is a list of T cell receptor beta chains from one sample in a study of sequential checkpoint blockade in melanoma. Some clones are missing from TCRdb's copy, which holds only in-frame ones; the method was immunoSEQ multiplex PCR. The sample yields 15,000 or so clones, approximately 93% seen once. The input for sequencing was CD8+ T cells sorted from blood (inferred from file names), taken from a patient given nivolumab and ipilimumab in sequence. These receptors were obtained from a human donor with melanoma. CDR3s include the opening cysteine and the closing phenylalanine or tryptophan. Fields, in order: D gene, J gene, V gene, clone size, CDR3 DNA, CDR3 protein. A D gene is named only where the DNA matches it firmly. Expanded clones are given a class, and other clones once, few, many or no size at all.

D gene: TRBD1
J gene: TRBJ2-7
V gene: TRBV4-1
clone size: -
CDR3 DNA: TGCGCCAGCAGCCCTACCAACAGGGGCTCCTACGAGCAGTACTTC
CDR3 protein: CASSPTNRGSYEQYF

D gene: -
J gene: TRBJ1-2
V gene: TRBV9
clone size: -
CDR3 DNA: TGTGCCAGCAGCGTAGAGCCCTCCGCTAACTATGGCTACACCTTC
CDR3 protein: CASSVEPSANYGYTF

D gene: -
J gene: TRBJ2-7
V gene: TRBV9
clone size: -
CDR3 DNA: TGTGCCAGCAGCGTCGGTGCGGCTCCGTACGAGCAGTACTTC
CDR3 protein: CASSVGAAPYEQYF

D gene: -
J gene: TRBJ1-2
V gene: TRBV28
clone size: -
CDR3 DNA: TGTGCCAGCAGTTTCCAGGGCCCAGGTTACTATGGCTACACCTTC
CDR3 protein: CASSFQGPGYYGYTF

D gene: TRBD1
J gene: TRBJ2-2
V gene: TRBV4-3
clone size: -
CDR3 DNA: TGCGCCAGCAGCCAGACAGGGACCGGGGAGCTGTTTTTT
CDR3 protein: CASSQTGTGELFF

D gene: -
J gene: TRBJ1-5
V gene: TRBV7-9
clone size: -
CDR3 DNA: TGTGCCAGCACCGCGACAGACCATAGCAATCAGCCCCAGCATTTT
CDR3 protein: CASTATDHSNQPQHF

D gene: -
J gene: TRBJ1-1
V gene: TRBV4-2
clone size: -
CDR3 DNA: TGTGCCAGCAGCCAACTCCCGGACAGTGGGACTGAAGCTTTCTTT
CDR3 protein: CASSQLPDSGTEAFF

D gene: -
J gene: TRBJ1-6
V gene: TRBV9
clone size: -
CDR3 DNA: TGTGCCAGCAGCCCCAACAATTACAGTGGTCGGTCACCCCTCCACTTT
CDR3 protein: CASSPNNYSGRSPLHF

D gene: -
J gene: TRBJ1-1
V gene: TRBV6-4
clone size: -
CDR3 DNA: TGTGCCAGCAGTGACTCACCAGGTGGTCTTACTGAAGCTTTCTTT
CDR3 protein: CASSDSPGGLTEAFF

D gene: -
J gene: TRBJ1-5
V gene: TRBV9
clone size: -
CDR3 DNA: TGTGCCAGCAGCCCGGACAGAGCTTTTTGGCCCCAGCATTTT
CDR3 protein: CASSPDRAFWPQHF

D gene: -
J gene: TRBJ1-6
V gene: TRBV4-1
clone size: -
CDR3 DNA: TGCGCCAGCAGCCAAGATAGGGAAGCAGGGGCACTCCACTTT
CDR3 protein: CASSQDREAGALHF

D gene: -
J gene: TRBJ1-1
V gene: TRBV5-1
clone size: -
CDR3 DNA: TGCGCCAGCAGCTTGGAGCGGGGCATAAACACTGAAGCTTTCTTT
CDR3 protein: CASSLERGINTEAFF

D gene: -
J gene: TRBJ2-7
V gene: TRBV4-3
clone size: -
CDR3 DNA: TGCGCCAGCAGCCAAGGGAGGAGCGGCCACGAGCAGTACTTC
CDR3 protein: CASSQGRSGHEQYF

D gene: -
J gene: TRBJ2-7
V gene: TRBV7-6
clone size: -
CDR3 DNA: TGTGCCAGCAGCTTGGCCGATTACGAGCAGTACTTC
CDR3 protein: CASSLADYEQYF

D gene: -
J gene: TRBJ1-3
V gene: TRBV9
clone size: -
CDR3 DNA: TGTGCCAGCAGATCGCGAGAAGGGGAAGATGGAAACACCATATATTTT
CDR3 protein: CASRSREGEDGNTIYF

D gene: TRBD1
J gene: TRBJ2-7
V gene: TRBV28
clone size: -
CDR3 DNA: TGTGCCAGCAGTTTTTCGACAGGGGGCGCTTCCTACGAGCAGTACTTC
CDR3 protein: CASSFSTGGASYEQYF

D gene: -
J gene: TRBJ2-7
V gene: TRBV27
clone size: -
CDR3 DNA: TGTGCCAGCAGTCCCTTAGCCACCTCCTCCTACGAGCAGTACTTC
CDR3 protein: CASSPLATSSYEQYF

D gene: -
J gene: TRBJ1-4
V gene: TRBV28
clone size: -
CDR3 DNA: TGTGCCAGCAGTTTAGGGGGTTGGACAGATACAACTAATGAAAAACTGTTTTTT
CDR3 protein: CASSLGGWTDTTNEKLFF

D gene: -
J gene: TRBJ1-2
V gene: TRBV19
clone size: -
CDR3 DNA: TGTGCCAGTAGTACTTCCCTCGGAGCTAACTATGGCTACACCTTC
CDR3 protein: CASSTSLGANYGYTF

D gene: -
J gene: TRBJ1-1
V gene: TRBV4-1
clone size: -
CDR3 DNA: TGCGCCAGCAGCCAAGACGGGAGATCTACTAACACTGAAGCTTTCTTT
CDR3 protein: CASSQDGRSTNTEAFF

D gene: -
J gene: TRBJ1-3
V gene: TRBV28
clone size: -
CDR3 DNA: TGTGCCAGCACTTTAGGAAGGGGGTCTGGAAACACCATATATTTT
CDR3 protein: CASTLGRGSGNTIYF

D gene: -
J gene: TRBJ1-6
V gene: TRBV19
clone size: -
CDR3 DNA: TGTGCCAGTAGTTTCGCGGCAGGGAATTATAATTCACCCCTCCACTTT
CDR3 protein: CASSFAAGNYNSPLHF

D gene: -
J gene: TRBJ2-7
V gene: TRBV5-1
clone size: once
CDR3 DNA: TGCGCCAGCAGCTTGGATGGGGCCGAGCAGTACTTC
CDR3 protein: CASSLDGAEQYF

D gene: -
J gene: TRBJ1-5
V gene: TRBV7-9
clone size: once
CDR3 DNA: TGTGCCAGCAGCTCGACAGATTATCAGCCCCAGCATTTT
CDR3 protein: CASSSTDYQPQHF

D gene: TRBD1
J gene: TRBJ1-1
V gene: TRBV28
clone size: -
CDR3 DNA: TGTGCCAGCAGTTTAATTACAGGGGGCACTGAAGCTTTCTTT
CDR3 protein: CASSLITGGTEAFF

D gene: -
J gene: TRBJ1-5
V gene: TRBV18
clone size: -
CDR3 DNA: TGTGCCAGCTCACCAGGACAGCTTAGCAATCAGCCCCAGCATTTT
CDR3 protein: CASSPGQLSNQPQHF

D gene: -
J gene: TRBJ1-1
V gene: TRBV7-3
clone size: -
CDR3 DNA: TGTGCCAGCAGCGTTTTGGGAGGGACTGAAGCTTTCTTT
CDR3 protein: CASSVLGGTEAFF

D gene: -
J gene: TRBJ1-1
V gene: TRBV19
clone size: -
CDR3 DNA: TGTGCCAGTAGTGACGCACAGGGATTCAACACTGAAGCTTTCTTT
CDR3 protein: CASSDAQGFNTEAFF

D gene: TRBD1
J gene: TRBJ1-2
V gene: TRBV5-6
clone size: -
CDR3 DNA: TGTGCCAGCAGCCGTCGGACAGGCCGGGGTGGCTACACCTTC
CDR3 protein: CASSRRTGRGGYTF

D gene: -
J gene: TRBJ1-1
V gene: TRBV19
clone size: -
CDR3 DNA: TGTGCCAGTAGTATCTGGGGGCCCACTGAAGCTTTCTTT
CDR3 protein: CASSIWGPTEAFF

D gene: -
J gene: TRBJ2-7
V gene: TRBV7-2
clone size: -
CDR3 DNA: TGTGCCAGCAGCTCCCTCTTTTGGCAGTACTTC
CDR3 protein: CASSSLFWQYF

D gene: -
J gene: TRBJ1-1
V gene: TRBV27
clone size: -
CDR3 DNA: TGTGCCAGCTCGTTGGGTCTCCCGGGGAGCACTGAAGCTTTCTTT
CDR3 protein: CASSLGLPGSTEAFF

D gene: -
J gene: TRBJ1-2
V gene: TRBV23-1
clone size: -
CDR3 DNA: TGCGCCAGCAGTCCCAGGGGCTACACCTTC
CDR3 protein: CASSPRGYTF